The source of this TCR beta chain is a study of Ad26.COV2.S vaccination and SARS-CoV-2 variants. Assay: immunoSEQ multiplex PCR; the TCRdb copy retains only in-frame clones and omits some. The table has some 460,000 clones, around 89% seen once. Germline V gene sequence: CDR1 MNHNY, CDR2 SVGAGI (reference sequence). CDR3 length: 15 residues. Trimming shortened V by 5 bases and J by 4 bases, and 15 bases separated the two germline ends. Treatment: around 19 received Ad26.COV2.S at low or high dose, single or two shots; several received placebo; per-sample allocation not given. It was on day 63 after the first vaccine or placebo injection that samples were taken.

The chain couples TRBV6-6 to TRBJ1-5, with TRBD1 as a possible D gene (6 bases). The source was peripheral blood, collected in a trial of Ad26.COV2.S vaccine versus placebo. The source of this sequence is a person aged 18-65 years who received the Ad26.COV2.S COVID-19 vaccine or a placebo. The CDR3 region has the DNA TGTGCCAGCAGTCACAGGGACAACCGAAATCAGCCCCAGCATTTT. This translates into CASSHRDNRNQPQHF.